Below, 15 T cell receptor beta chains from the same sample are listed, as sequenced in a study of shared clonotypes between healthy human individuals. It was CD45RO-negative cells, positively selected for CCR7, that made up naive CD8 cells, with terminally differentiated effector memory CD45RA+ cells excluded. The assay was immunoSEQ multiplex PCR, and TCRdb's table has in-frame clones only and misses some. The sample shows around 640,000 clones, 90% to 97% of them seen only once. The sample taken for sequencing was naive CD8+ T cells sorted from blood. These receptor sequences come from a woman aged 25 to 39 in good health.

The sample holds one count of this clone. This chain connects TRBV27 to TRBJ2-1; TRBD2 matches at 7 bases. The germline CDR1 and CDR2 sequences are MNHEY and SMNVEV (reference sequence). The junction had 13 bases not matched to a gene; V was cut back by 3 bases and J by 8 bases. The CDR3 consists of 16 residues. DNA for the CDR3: TGTGCCAGCAGTTTTAATCGTGGCGGGAGATGGGATGAGCAGTTCTTC. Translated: CASSFNRGGRWDEQFF.

The CDR3 protein is CASRDRGPISSNQPQHF. The DNA for the CDR3 is TGTGCCAGCCGTGACAGGGGGCCTATTTCGAGCAATCAGCCCCAGCATTTT. The chain employs TRBV28 and TRBJ1-5; 10 bases match TRBD1. The CDR3 extends over 17 amino acids. Per germline, CDR1 MDHEN and CDR2 SYDVKM. V trimming: 8 bases; J trimming: 1 base; junction bases outside the gene matches: 11.

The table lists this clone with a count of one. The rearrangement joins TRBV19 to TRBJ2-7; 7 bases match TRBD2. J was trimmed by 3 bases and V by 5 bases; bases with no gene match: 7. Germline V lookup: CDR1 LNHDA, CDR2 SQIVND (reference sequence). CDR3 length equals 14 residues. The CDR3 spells CASSSASSGYEQYF. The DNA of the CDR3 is TGTGCCAGTAGTTCCGCATCTAGCGGCTACGAGCAGTACTTC.

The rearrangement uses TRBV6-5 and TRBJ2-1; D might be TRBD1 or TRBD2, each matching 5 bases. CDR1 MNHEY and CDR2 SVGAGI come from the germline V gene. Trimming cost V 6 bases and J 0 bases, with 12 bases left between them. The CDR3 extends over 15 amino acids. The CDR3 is CASSTGPSSYNEQFF. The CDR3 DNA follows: TGTGCCAGCAGCACGGGGCCAAGCTCCTACAATGAGCAGTTCTTC.

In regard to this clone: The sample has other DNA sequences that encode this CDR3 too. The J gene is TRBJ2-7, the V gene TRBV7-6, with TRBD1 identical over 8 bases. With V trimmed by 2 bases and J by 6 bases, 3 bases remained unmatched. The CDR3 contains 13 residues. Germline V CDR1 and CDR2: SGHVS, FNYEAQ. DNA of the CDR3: TGTGCCAGCAGCTTAACAGGGGGGCGCGAGCAGTACTTC. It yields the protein CASSLTGGREQYF. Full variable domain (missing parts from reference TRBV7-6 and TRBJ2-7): GAGVSQSPRYKVTKRGQDVALRCDPISGHVSLYWYRQALGQGPEFLTYFNYEAQQDKSGLPNDRFSAERPEGSISTLTIQRTEQRDSAMYRCASSLTGGREQYFGPGTRLTVT.

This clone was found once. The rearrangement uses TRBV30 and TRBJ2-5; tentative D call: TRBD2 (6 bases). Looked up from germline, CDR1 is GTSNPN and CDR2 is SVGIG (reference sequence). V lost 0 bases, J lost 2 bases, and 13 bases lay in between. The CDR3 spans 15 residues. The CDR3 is CAWSVWRGGQETQYF. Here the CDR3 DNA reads TGTGCCTGGAGTGTTTGGCGGGGTGGTCAAGAGACCCAGTACTTC.

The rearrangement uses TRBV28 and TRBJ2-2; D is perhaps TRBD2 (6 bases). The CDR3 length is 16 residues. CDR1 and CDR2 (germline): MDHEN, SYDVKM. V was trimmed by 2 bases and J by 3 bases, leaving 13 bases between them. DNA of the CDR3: TGTGCCAGCAGTTTAAACGCCCGGGAGTACACCGGGGAGCTGTTTTTT. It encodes CASSLNAREYTGELFF.

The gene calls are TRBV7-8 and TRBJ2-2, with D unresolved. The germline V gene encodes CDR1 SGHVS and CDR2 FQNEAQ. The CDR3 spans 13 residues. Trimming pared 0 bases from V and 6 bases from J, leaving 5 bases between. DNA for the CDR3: TGTGCCAGCAGCTTAGCTCTGGCCGGGGAGCTGTTTTTT. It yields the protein CASSLALAGELFF.

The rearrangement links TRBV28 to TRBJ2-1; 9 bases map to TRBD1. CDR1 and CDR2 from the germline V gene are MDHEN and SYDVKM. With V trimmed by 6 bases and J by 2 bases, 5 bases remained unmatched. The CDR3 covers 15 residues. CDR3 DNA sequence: TGTGCCAGCAGCATAGGACAGGGGACCTACAATGAGCAGTTCTTC. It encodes CASSIGQGTYNEQFF.

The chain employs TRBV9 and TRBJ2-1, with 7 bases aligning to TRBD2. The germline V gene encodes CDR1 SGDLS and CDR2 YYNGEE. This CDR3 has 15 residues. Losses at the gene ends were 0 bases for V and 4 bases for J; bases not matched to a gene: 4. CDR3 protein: CASSVVGRGYNEQFF. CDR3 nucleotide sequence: TGTGCCAGCAGCGTAGTGGGGCGGGGGTACAATGAGCAGTTCTTC.

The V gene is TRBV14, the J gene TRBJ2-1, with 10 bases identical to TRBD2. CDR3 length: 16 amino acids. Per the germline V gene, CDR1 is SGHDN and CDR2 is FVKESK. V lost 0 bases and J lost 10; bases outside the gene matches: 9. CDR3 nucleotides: TGTGCCAGCAGCCAAGATCGCCTAGCGGGAGCTTGGGAGCAGTTCTTC. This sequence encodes CASSQDRLAGAWEQFF.

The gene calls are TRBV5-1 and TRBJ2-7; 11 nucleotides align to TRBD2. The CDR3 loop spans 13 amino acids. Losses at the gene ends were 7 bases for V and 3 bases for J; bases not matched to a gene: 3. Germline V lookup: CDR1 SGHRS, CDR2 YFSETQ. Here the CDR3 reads CASHSGGDYEQYF. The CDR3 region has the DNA TGCGCCAGCCATAGCGGGGGGGACTACGAGCAGTACTTC.

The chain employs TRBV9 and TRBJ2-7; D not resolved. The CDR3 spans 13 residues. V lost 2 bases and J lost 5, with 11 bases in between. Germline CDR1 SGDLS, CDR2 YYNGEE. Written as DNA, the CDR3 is TGTGCCAGCAGCGTGGACGGCGGCGACGAGCAGTACTTC. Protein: CASSVDGGDEQYF.

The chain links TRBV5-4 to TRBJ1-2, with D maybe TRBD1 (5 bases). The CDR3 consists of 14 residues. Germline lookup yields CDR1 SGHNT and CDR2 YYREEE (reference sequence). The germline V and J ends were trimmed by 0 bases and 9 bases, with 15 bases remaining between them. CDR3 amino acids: CASSLGGDRRSYTF. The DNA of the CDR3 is TGTGCCAGCAGCTTGGGTGGGGACCGCCGGAGCTACACCTTC.

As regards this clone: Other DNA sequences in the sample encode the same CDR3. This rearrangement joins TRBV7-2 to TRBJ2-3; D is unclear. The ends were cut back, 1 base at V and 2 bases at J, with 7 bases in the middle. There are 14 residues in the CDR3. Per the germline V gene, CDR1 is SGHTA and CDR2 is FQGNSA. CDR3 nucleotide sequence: TGTGCCAGCAGCTTAGTTGGCCTCACAGATACGCAGTATTTT. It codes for CASSLVGLTDTQYF.